This T cell receptor beta chain was captured by sequencing in a study of CXCR3-negative and CXCR3-positive naive CD8 T cells. Among CD8+ T cells, naive ones were CD45RO-CCR7+CD27+CD95-. In germline, CDR1 is MNHEY, CDR2 SVGAGI. The CDR3 length is 17 residues. The study made its TRB cDNA libraries by 5' RACE, adding UMI labels. TCRdb re-called the 5' RACE reads; every CDR3 protein appears as one record, without DNA. The clone table shows tens of thousands of distinct CDR3 sequences, with the ten largest holding approximately 1.5%. This receptor was taken from a human donor in good health. Some clones in this sample may be carry-over from other donors' samples. Sequenced material: naive CXCR3- CD8+ T cells from blood. Subset: CD45RO-CCR7+CD27+CD95- naive CD8+ T cells lacking CXCR3 (TNR3-). The rearrangement uses TRBV6-5 and TRBJ2-7. The CDR3 loop is CASSYSGVGGDAYEQYF.